These 20 T cell receptor beta chains were sequenced from one sample in a study of blood T cell repertoires in COVID-19. Assay: immunoSEQ multiplex PCR; the TCRdb copy retains only in-frame clones and omits some. The table records about 390,000 clones, approximately 87% of them present only once. Sequenced material: peripheral blood. These receptors came from a woman aged 55-69 years with COVID-19, enrolled during active disease.

This chain uses TRBV10-3 with TRBJ2-7, with a tentative D call TRBD1 (6 bases). The CDR3 spans 17 residues. Trimming removed 10 bases at V and 0 bases at J, with 25 bases between. CDR1 is ENHRY and CDR2 is SYGVKD in the germline V gene. The CDR3 DNA reads as TGTGCCACCCGCCCTCGAACCGGGACATTCAGCTCCTACGAGCAGTACTTC. The encoded protein is CATRPRTGTFSSYEQYF.

In DNA form, the CDR3 reads TGTGCCAGCAGTCAACCTACAGGGAAGGCTTTCTTT. Translation: CASSQPTGKAFF. The chain couples TRBV6-2 or TRBV6-3 to TRBJ1-1; D may be TRBD1 (6 bases). This CDR3 spans 12 amino acids. Germline lookup yields CDR1 MNHEY and CDR2 SVGEGT. Trimming took off 5 bases at V and 11 bases at J, with 15 bases between the two ends.

The chain has TRBV28 and TRBJ2-7; tentative D call: TRBD2 (7 bases). The V end lost 8 bases, the J end lost 4 bases, and 15 bases lay between the germline ends. This CDR3 has 13 amino acids. Germline V gene lookup returns CDR1 MDHEN and CDR2 SYDVKM. The CDR3 DNA reads as TGTGCCAGCGTCCCCAGGGGACTATACGAGCAGTACTTC. Protein: CASVPRGLYEQYF.

The chain links TRBV5-5 to TRBJ1-5; the match to TRBD1 covers 10 bases. The CDR3 is 15 residues long. The trim removed 3 bases at V and 4 bases at J, leaving 4 bases unmatched. CDR1 SGHKS and CDR2 YYEKEE come from the germline V gene (reference sequence). The CDR3 sequence is CASSSQGQGNQPQHF. The CDR3 region has the DNA TGTGCCAGCAGCTCACAGGGACAGGGGAATCAGCCCCAGCATTTT.

The chain is built from TRBV7-3 and TRBJ1-1; 9 nucleotides match TRBD1. Per the germline V gene, CDR1 is SGHTA and CDR2 is FQGTGA. This CDR3 contains 14 residues. After removal of 5 bases from V and 6 bases from J, the junction contained 7 bases not matched to a gene. CDR3 residues: CASSRTGELAEAFF. CDR3 nucleotides: TGTGCCAGCAGCCGGACAGGGGAATTGGCTGAAGCTTTCTTT.

This clone appeared once. This chain connects TRBV12-5 to TRBJ1-1; possibly TRBD1 for D (5 bases). The CDR3 has 13 residues. From germline, CDR1 is LGHNT and CDR2 FRNRAP. V gave up 7 bases and J gave up 6 bases, with 15 bases separating them. CDR3 sequence: CASALGGSPEAFF. As DNA, the CDR3 is TGTGCTAGTGCCCTGGGGGGGAGCCCTGAAGCTTTCTTT.

Remarks on this clone: A read error may be the cause here, since a much bigger clone is one base away. This same CDR3 is encoded by further DNA sequences in the sample. The V gene is TRBV11-3, the J gene TRBJ1-1; D remains ambiguous. The CDR3 runs 13 residues. V was trimmed by 1 base and J by 0 bases, leaving 3 bases between them. Germline V CDR1 and CDR2: SGHNT, YENEEA. For the CDR3, the DNA is TGTGCCAGCAGCTTAGGAGTGAACACTGAAGCTTTCTTT. Translated: CASSLGVNTEAFF.

This clone showed up just a few times. The chain employs TRBV19 and TRBJ1-2; D uncertain. This CDR3 is 14 amino acids long. The germline V gene encodes CDR1 LNHDA and CDR2 SQIVND (reference sequence). V was cut by 3 bases and J by 4 bases, with 12 bases left in between. CDR3 amino acids: CASSMSGLLYGYTF. CDR3 DNA: TGTGCCAGTAGTATGTCAGGTCTACTCTATGGCTACACCTTC.

The table lists this clone with a count of one. V is TRBV6-6 and J is TRBJ1-2, with a tentative D call TRBD1 (5 bases). This CDR3 is 15 amino acids long. Germline loops: CDR1 MNHNY, CDR2 SVGAGI (reference sequence). With 6 bases removed from V and 1 base from J, the gap between germline ends came to 15 bases. The CDR3 region has the DNA TGTGCCAGCAGCAACGGGCAGGGACTTAACTATGGCTACACCTTC. Protein: CASSNGQGLNYGYTF.

CDR3: CASSPYAGTSYEQYF. DNA for the CDR3: TGTGCCAGCAGCCCTTACGCGGGGACCTCCTACGAGCAGTACTTC. The chain combines TRBV7-9 with TRBJ2-7, with D possibly TRBD2 on 6 matching bases. Germline V gene data show CDR1 as SEHNR and CDR2 as FQNEAQ (reference sequence). V was shortened by 5 bases and J by 0 bases, with 14 bases between the two germline ends. CDR3 length equals 15 residues.

The chain has TRBV24-1 and TRBJ2-5, with TRBD1 matching over 10 bases. J was trimmed by 4 bases and V by 5 bases; bases with no gene match: 6. CDR1 and CDR2 (germline): KGHDR, SFDVKD. The CDR3 runs 15 residues. The DNA of the CDR3 is TGTGCCACCAGTGCCGACAGGGGGCGCCCAGAGACCCAGTACTTC. It specifies CATSADRGRPETQYF.

This chain links TRBV11-3 with TRBJ2-2; 7 positions agree with TRBD1. CDR1 SGHNT and CDR2 YENEEA come from the germline V gene. This CDR3 is 18 amino acids long. The V and J ends lost 1 base and 5 bases, in that order; junction bases with no gene match: 13. The CDR3 here is CASSLGLAREQGTGELFF. The CDR3 DNA sequence: TGTGCCAGCAGCTTAGGCCTAGCCAGGGAACAGGGGACCGGGGAGCTGTTTTTT.

The chain carries TRBV30 and TRBJ2-3; TRBD2 agrees at 8 bases. V shed 8 bases and J 2 bases; nucleotides not matched to a gene: 3. Germline CDR1 and CDR2: GTSNPN and SVGIG (reference sequence). This CDR3 has 12 amino acids. CDR3 sequence reads: CARGGPTDTQYF. The CDR3 bases are TGTGCCCGGGGGGGGCCCACAGATACGCAGTATTTT.

This sequence joins TRBV2 and TRBJ2-6, with 10 bases identical to TRBD1. The V and J ends lost 4 bases and 4 bases, in that order; junction bases with no gene match: 7. The CDR3 runs 17 residues. From germline, CDR1 is SNHLY and CDR2 FYNNEI. The CDR3 spells CASSVDRGLGGANVLTF. The CDR3 DNA follows: TGTGCCAGCAGTGTCGACAGGGGGCTAGGCGGGGCCAACGTCCTGACTTTC.

The chain joins TRBV7-8 to TRBJ1-1; 7 positions match TRBD1. V dropped 1 base and J dropped 4; count of bases not matched to a gene: 9. CDR1 and CDR2 from the germline V gene are SGHVS and FQNEAQ. The CDR3 spans 16 residues. The CDR3 spells CASSLEEGAWATEAFF. DNA for the CDR3: TGTGCCAGCAGCTTAGAGGAGGGGGCCTGGGCCACTGAAGCTTTCTTT.

The chain employs TRBV2 and TRBJ1-4, with D maybe TRBD1 (6 bases). Looked up from germline, CDR1 is SNHLY and CDR2 is FYNNEI. Trimming shortened V by 3 bases and J by 5 bases, and 10 bases separated the two germline ends. The CDR3 spans 14 residues. The CDR3 is CASSEGTQNEKLFF. Here the CDR3 DNA reads TGTGCCAGCAGTGAGGGGACACAGAATGAAAAACTGTTTTTT.

This clone has more than one count but fewer than ten. This chain connects TRBV28 to TRBJ2-2; D is perhaps TRBD1 (5 bases). V dropped 3 bases and J dropped 5 bases, with 16 bases sitting between them. This CDR3 is built from 16 residues. The V gene's germline CDR1 is MDHEN and CDR2 SYDVKM. The CDR3 bases are TGTGCCAGCAGTTTCGTTGGGGCCGCTAGGACCGGGGAGCTGTTTTTT. Translated: CASSFVGAARTGELFF.

This rearrangement joins TRBV25-1 to TRBJ1-2; D unresolved. Germline V lookup: CDR1 MGHDK, CDR2 SYGVNS. The CDR3 runs to 15 residues. V shed 3 bases and J shed 3 bases, with 14 bases lying between them. CDR3 nucleotides: TGTGCCAGCAGTGACGGGGTGGGCAAGGACTATGGCTACACCTTC. The encoded protein is CASSDGVGKDYGYTF.

The chain has TRBV19 and TRBJ2-1; 10 bases agree with TRBD2. With 6 bases clipped from V and 2 bases from J, the junction kept 4 bases outside the gene matches. CDR3 size: 15 residues. CDR1 and CDR2 from the germline V gene are LNHDA and SQIVND (reference sequence). CDR3 amino acids: CASSQSGGAYNEQFF. The CDR3, as DNA: TGTGCCAGTAGCCAAAGCGGGGGGGCCTACAATGAGCAGTTCTTC. Combining the CDR3 with reference TRBV19 and TRBJ2-1 gives the whole variable domain DGGITQSPKYLFRKEGQNVTLSCEQNLNHDAMYWYRQDPGQGLRLIYYSQIVNDFQKGDIAEGYSVSREKKESFPLTVTSAQKNPTAFYLCASSQSGGAYNEQFFGPGTRLTVL.

V usage is TRBV28 and J usage is TRBJ2-3, with 14 nucleotides matching TRBD2. The CDR3 runs to 16 residues. V dropped 5 bases and J dropped 4; count of bases not matched to a gene: 5. Looked up from germline, CDR1 is MDHEN and CDR2 is SYDVKM. The CDR3 region has the DNA TGTGCCAGCAGTCCTAGACTAGCGGGGGGGGCAGATACGCAGTATTTT. Its translation is CASSPRLAGGADTQYF.